This T cell receptor beta chain derives from a study of neurological immune-mediated disorders. Healthy control participants comprised blood bank volunteers in Maryland, USA. Unsorted libraries were generated from 2 million PBMCs held at -80 degrees C. It was by 5'RACE with 10-nucleotide random UMIs that the cDNA was made. MiXCR, applied by TCRdb to the 5' RACE reads, yields one record per CDR3 protein. The sample lists approximately 30,000 distinct CDR3 sequences, about 16% seen once, with 25% to 30% in the top ten. Losses at the gene ends were 5 bases for V and 8 bases for J; bases not matched to a gene: 10. The CDR3 has 16 residues. Germline assignment: CDR1 SGDLS and CDR2 YYNGEE. This clonotype has a count of ten or more. Its specificity is not known. Study findings and constraints: HTLV-1-associated myelopathy displayed the greatest TCR clonal expansion, and multiple sclerosis exhibited the smallest, lower than that of healthy controls.

V and J are TRBV9 and TRBJ1-6, with 10 bases fitting TRBD1. This TCR was sampled from a man aged 70 or older in good health. Sequencing was done on a sample of PBMCs. CDR3 sequence reads: CASSYGLGTGDSPLHF. The CDR3, as DNA: TGTGCCAGCAGTTACGGACTGGGGACAGGGGATTCACCCCTCCACTTT.